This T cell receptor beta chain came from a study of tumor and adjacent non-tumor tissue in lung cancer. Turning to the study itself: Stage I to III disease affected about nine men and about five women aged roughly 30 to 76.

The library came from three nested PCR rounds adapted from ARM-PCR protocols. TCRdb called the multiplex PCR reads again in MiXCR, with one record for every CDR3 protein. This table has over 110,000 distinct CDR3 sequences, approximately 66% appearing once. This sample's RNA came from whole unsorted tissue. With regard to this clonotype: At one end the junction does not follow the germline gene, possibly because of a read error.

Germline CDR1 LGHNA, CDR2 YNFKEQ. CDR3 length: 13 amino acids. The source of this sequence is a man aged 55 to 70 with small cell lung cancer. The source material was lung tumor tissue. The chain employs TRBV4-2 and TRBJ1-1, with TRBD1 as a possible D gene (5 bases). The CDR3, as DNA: TGTGTCAGCAGCCCTATGGGGGTTACTGAAGCTTTCTTT. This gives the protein CVSSPMGVTEAFF.